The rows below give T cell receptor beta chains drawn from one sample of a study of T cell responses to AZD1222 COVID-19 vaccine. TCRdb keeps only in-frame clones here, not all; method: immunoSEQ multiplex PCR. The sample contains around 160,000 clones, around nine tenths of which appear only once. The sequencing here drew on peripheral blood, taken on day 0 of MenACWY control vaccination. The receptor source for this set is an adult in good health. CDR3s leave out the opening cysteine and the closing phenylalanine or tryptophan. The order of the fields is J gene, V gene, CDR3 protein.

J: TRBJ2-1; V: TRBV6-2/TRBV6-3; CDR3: ASSKTLVRLNEQF
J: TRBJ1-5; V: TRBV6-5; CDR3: ASRDDRARQPQH
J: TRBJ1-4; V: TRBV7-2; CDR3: ASSLGGLIEKLF
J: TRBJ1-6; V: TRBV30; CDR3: AWIPAPGDRSYNSPLH
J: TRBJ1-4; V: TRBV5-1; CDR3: ASSFGQGAEKLF
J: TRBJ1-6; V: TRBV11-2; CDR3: ASSLSGPQNSPLH
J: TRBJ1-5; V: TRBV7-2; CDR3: ASSSTTGTYQPQH
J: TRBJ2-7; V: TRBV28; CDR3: ASSLGGSRGEQY
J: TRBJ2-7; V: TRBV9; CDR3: ASSVDMTSGRYEQY
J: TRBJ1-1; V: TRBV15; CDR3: ATSRGQLNTEAF
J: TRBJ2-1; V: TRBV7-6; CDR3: ASSLRGGLSYNEQF
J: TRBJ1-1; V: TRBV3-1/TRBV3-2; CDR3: ASSQGVPNTEAF
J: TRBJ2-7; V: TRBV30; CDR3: AWTRVRSSYEQY
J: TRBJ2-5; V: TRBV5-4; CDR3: ASRPGQYQETQY
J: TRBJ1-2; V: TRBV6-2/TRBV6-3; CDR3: ASSPGVNYGYT
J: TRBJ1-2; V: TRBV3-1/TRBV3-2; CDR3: ASSPPRGRRPYGYT
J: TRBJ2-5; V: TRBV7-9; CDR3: ASSFFRGETQY
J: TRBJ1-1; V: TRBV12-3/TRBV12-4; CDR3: ASRRTGTTEAF
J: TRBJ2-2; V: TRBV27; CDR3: ASSLTGEVPGELF
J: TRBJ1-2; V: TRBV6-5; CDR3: ASKIQNYGYT
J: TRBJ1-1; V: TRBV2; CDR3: ASRTDGNTEAF
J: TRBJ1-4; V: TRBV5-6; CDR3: ASSHWTVEKLF
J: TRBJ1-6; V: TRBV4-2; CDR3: ASRPTGINSPLH
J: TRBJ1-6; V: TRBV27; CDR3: ASSLSGTVSSYNSPLH
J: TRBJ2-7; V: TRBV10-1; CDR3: ASSDPGRPIYEQY
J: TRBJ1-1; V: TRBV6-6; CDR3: ASSYTTDSEAF
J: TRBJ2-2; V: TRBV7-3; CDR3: ASSSRTSGSPGELF
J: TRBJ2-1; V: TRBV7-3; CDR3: ASSPQDFNNEQF
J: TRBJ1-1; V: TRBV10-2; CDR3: ASSGLTGRNTEAF
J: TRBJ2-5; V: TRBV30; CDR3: AWSGTTEWETQY
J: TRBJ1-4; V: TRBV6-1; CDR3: ASSEGQGREKLF
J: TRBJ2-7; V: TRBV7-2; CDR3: ASSLEGTSGRFEQY
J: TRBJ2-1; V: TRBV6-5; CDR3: ASSFSGRLYNEQF
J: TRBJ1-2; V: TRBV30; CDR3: AWSPENYGYT
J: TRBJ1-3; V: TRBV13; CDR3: ASSSQNRELGNTIY
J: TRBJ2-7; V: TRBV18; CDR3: ASSPRAAGGPEQY
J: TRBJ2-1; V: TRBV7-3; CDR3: ASSLGGVDEQF
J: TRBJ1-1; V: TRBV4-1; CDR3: ASSPGGTERPYTEAF
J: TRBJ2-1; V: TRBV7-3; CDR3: ASSLYPPGVTYNEQF
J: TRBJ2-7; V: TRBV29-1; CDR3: SGRPTVGEQY
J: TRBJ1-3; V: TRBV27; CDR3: ASSFLGAGNTIY
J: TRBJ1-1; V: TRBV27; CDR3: ASSARKTEAF
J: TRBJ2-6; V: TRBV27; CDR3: ASSYVSGANVLT
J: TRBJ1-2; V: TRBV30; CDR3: AWKTGGTPISMGYT
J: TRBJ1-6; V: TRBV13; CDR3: ASSLAGQGGSPLH
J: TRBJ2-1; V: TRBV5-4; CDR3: ASSLERVSYNEQF
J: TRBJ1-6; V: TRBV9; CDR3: ASSVGGGRSSPLH
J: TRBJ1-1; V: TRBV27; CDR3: ASSRDRAREAF
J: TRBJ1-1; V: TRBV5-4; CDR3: ASSYQDRGLTEAF
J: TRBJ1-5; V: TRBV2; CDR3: ASSVLGGMGNQPQH
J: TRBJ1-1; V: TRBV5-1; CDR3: ASSGGQSLNTEAF
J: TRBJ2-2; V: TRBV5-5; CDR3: ASNKGTDNTAGELF
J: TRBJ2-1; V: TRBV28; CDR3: ASIGPGTTSDEQF
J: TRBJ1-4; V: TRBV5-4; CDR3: ASSFYSTEKLF
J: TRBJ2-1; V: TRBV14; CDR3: ASSQGVGTEQF
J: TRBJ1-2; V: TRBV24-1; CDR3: ATSDREGARDGYT
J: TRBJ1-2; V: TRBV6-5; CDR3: ASRRQGADGYT
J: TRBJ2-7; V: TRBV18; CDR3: ASSPRTTYEQY
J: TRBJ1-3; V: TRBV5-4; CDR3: ASSATGQGVGNTIY
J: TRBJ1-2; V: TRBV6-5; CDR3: ASNDWGKMGGYT